Below are 19 T cell receptor beta chains sequenced from a single sample in a study of T cell responses to AZD1222 COVID-19 vaccine. The protocol was immunoSEQ multiplex PCR, while the TCRdb copy is restricted to in-frame clones and leaves out a portion. Altogether 110,000 to 150,000 clones are present, over 80% being singletons, with the ten largest covering less than 3.5%. Sequencing used peripheral blood, obtained 28 days after the second AZD1222 dose. The receptor source for this set is an adult who received the AZD1222 COVID-19 vaccine.

In this sample, this clone turned up once. The chain has TRBV7-9 and TRBJ1-6; 8 bases line up with TRBD1. Trimming took 5 bases from V and 10 from J; bases not matched to a gene: 7. The germline gives CDR1 SEHNR, CDR2 FQNEAQ (reference sequence). CDR3 length equals 14 residues. The chain's CDR3 is CASSTDRERSPLHF. The CDR3 DNA is TGTGCCAGCAGCACGGACAGGGAACGGTCACCCCTCCACTTT.

The chain employs TRBV10-3 and TRBJ1-2, with D uncertain. Germline V lookup: CDR1 ENHRY, CDR2 SYGVKD. V lost 3 bases to trimming and J lost 0 bases, with 11 bases between them. This CDR3 has 15 residues. This CDR3 reads CAISDTLLANYGYTF. The CDR3 bases are TGTGCCATCAGTGATACGCTCCTAGCTAACTATGGCTACACCTTC.

The V and J genes are TRBV12-5 and TRBJ1-5; unclear D gene. This CDR3 has 15 amino acids. Between the trimmed V and J ends, which lost 6 bases and 1 base, there was a span of 13 bases. Germline V CDR1 and CDR2: LGHNT, FRNRAP. CDR3 region: CASGRTPGSNQPQHF. CDR3 bases: TGTGCTAGTGGCCGCACACCGGGGAGCAATCAGCCCCAGCATTTT.

J is TRBJ1-1 and V is TRBV29-1; D is uncertain. CDR3 size: 14 residues. Germline values: CDR1 SQVTM, CDR2 ANQGSEA. V dropped 3 bases and J dropped 2 bases, with 13 bases sitting between them. This CDR3 is CSVETAETNTEAFF. The CDR3 region has the DNA TGCAGCGTTGAGACGGCGGAAACTAACACTGAAGCTTTCTTT.

The chain has TRBV28 and TRBJ2-1; TRBD2 matches 7 bases. CDR1 and CDR2 (germline): MDHEN, SYDVKM. Germline trimming cut 4 bases from V and 13 bases from J; bases unmatched to any gene: 10. The CDR3 totals 13 residues. The CDR3 DNA reads TGTGCCAGCAGTTCCGGGGAGGGGCTCCAACAGTTCTTC. Protein product: CASSSGEGLQQFF.

V gene TRBV28 combines with J gene TRBJ1-1; D is uncertain. Trimming took off 6 bases at V and 2 bases at J, with 19 bases between the two ends. This CDR3 is 16 amino acids long. Germline values: CDR1 MDHEN, CDR2 SYDVKM. This CDR3 is CASSLRVPLINTEAFF. CDR3 DNA sequence: TGTGCCAGCAGCCTAAGGGTCCCCCTGATAAACACTGAAGCTTTCTTT.

This clone was detected only once. The CDR3 DNA reads as TGTGCCAGCAGCTTGTTTAGCGGGAGAAAAGAGACCCAGTACTTC. Protein sequence: CASSLFSGRKETQYF. V gene TRBV11-1 combines with J gene TRBJ2-5; 9 bases fit TRBD2. This CDR3 has 15 residues. Per germline, CDR1 SGHAT and CDR2 FQDESV (reference sequence). V lost 3 bases, J lost 3 bases, and 5 bases stayed unmatched.

The chain is built from TRBV28 and TRBJ1-1; 9 bases fit TRBD1. V shed 5 bases and J 1 base; nucleotides not matched to a gene: 5. This CDR3 has 15 amino acids. CDR1 is MDHEN and CDR2 is SYDVKM in the germline V gene. The chain's CDR3 is CASSPRTGANTEAFF. The CDR3 DNA is TGTGCCAGCAGTCCAAGGACAGGGGCGAACACTGAAGCTTTCTTT.

The chain has TRBV5-1 and TRBJ2-3; TRBD2 aligns across 7 bases. The CDR3 runs to 13 residues. Unmatched junction bases numbered 5, after V lost 2 bases and J lost 8 bases. Germline V CDR1 and CDR2: SGHRS, YFSETQ. The CDR3 DNA reads as TGCGCCAGCAGCTTTGTTGAGCGGGGTACGCAGTATTTT. Translation gives CASSFVERGTQYF.

V gene TRBV27 combines with J gene TRBJ2-1, with 10 bases that match TRBD2. This CDR3 region has 15 residues. Germline V gene sequence: CDR1 MNHEY, CDR2 SMNVEV (reference sequence). J gave up 9 bases and V 5 bases, and 10 bases lay outside the gene matches. Written as DNA, the CDR3 is TGTGCCAGCAGTACCCTAGCGGGAGAAAAGGGTGAGCAGTTCTTC. The encoded protein is CASSTLAGEKGEQFF.

Points on this clone: The sample carries other DNA sequences with the same CDR3. The CDR3 region is CASSPTGANYGYTF. CDR3 DNA: TGTGCCAGCTCACCGACAGGGGCAAACTATGGCTACACCTTC. V is TRBV18 and J is TRBJ1-2; TRBD1 aligns across 8 bases. The germline gives CDR1 KGHSH, CDR2 LQKENI. V lost 3 bases to trimming and J lost 2 bases; unmatched junction nucleotides: 2. This CDR3 spans 14 amino acids.

The chain has TRBV28 and TRBJ2-1, with 9 bases that match TRBD1. The germline CDR1 and CDR2 sequences are MDHEN and SYDVKM. V gave up 5 bases and J gave up 0 bases; unmatched junction bases: 5. The CDR3 extends over 16 amino acids. The DNA for the CDR3 is TGTGCCAGCAGTGGACAGGGGCCGGTCTCCTACAATGAGCAGTTCTTC. Translated: CASSGQGPVSYNEQFF.

The CDR3: CASSVATGEGELFF. DNA of the CDR3: TGTGCCAGCAGCGTAGCTACGGGAGAGGGGGAGCTGTTTTTT. The chain links TRBV9 to TRBJ2-2; TRBD2 is a possible D gene (6 bases). The CDR3 length is 14 residues. The ends were cut back, 0 bases at V and 8 bases at J, with 11 bases in the middle. Germline CDR1 reads SGDLS; CDR2 reads YYNGEE. The full variable domain, completed using reference TRBV9 and TRBJ2-2, is DSGVTQTPKHLITATGQRVTLRCSPRSGDLSVYWYQQSLDQGLQFLIQYYNGEERAKGNILERFSAQQFPDLHSELNLSSLELGDSALYFCASSVATGEGELFFGEGSRLTVL.

The chain uses TRBV28 and TRBJ2-7; 10 nucleotides align to TRBD2. CDR1 and CDR2 (germline): MDHEN, SYDVKM. The CDR3 covers 15 residues. The trim removed 6 bases at V and 4 bases at J, leaving 9 bases unmatched. The CDR3: CASRYYPSGSYEQYF. The CDR3 DNA sequence: TGTGCCAGCAGATATTACCCTAGCGGGAGTTACGAGCAGTACTTC. The full variable domain, completed using reference TRBV28 and TRBJ2-7, is DVKVTQSSRYLVKRTGEKVFLECVQDMDHENMFWYRQDPGLGLRLIYFSYDVKMKEKGDIPEGYSVSREKKERFSLILESASTNQTSMYLCASRYYPSGSYEQYFGPGTRLTVT.

V and J are TRBV7-9 and TRBJ1-4, with D hard to call. The CDR3 runs 15 residues. The germline V and J ends were trimmed by 0 bases and 0 bases, with 5 bases remaining between them. CDR1 and CDR2 from the germline V gene are SEHNR and FQNEAQ (reference sequence). The CDR3 region is CASSLAETTNEKLFF. Here the CDR3 DNA reads TGTGCCAGCAGCTTAGCAGAGACAACTAATGAAAAACTGTTTTTT.

This chain links TRBV6-5 with TRBJ2-7; weak D call: TRBD2 (6 bases). Germline CDR1 reads MNHEY; CDR2 reads SVGAGI. This CDR3 is 15 amino acids long. The germline V and J ends were trimmed by 2 bases and 5 bases, with 16 bases remaining between them. The CDR3, as DNA: TGTGCCAGCAGTTACAGGCGGTATGGCGGGGACGAGCAGTACTTC. Translated: CASSYRRYGGDEQYF.

The chain joins TRBV6-2 or TRBV6-3 to TRBJ1-5, with D unresolved. This CDR3 spans 13 amino acids. CDR1 and CDR2 from the germline V gene are MNHEY and SVGEGT. Trimming stripped 2 bases from V and 11 bases from J, with 13 bases between. The CDR3: CASSYKYTQAQHF. The CDR3 DNA follows: TGTGCCAGCAGTTACAAATATACTCAAGCCCAGCATTTT.

The chain joins TRBV5-4 to TRBJ2-7; 8 bases agree with TRBD1. Germline V lookup: CDR1 SGHNT, CDR2 YYREEE (reference sequence). V trimming: 4 bases; J trimming: 7 bases; junction bases outside the gene matches: 7. The CDR3 loop spans 13 amino acids. CDR3 region: CASSTHRGYEQYF. The DNA for the CDR3 is TGTGCCAGCAGCACCCACAGGGGGTATGAGCAGTACTTC.

This chain uses TRBV7-9 with TRBJ1-2; no clear D. CDR1 is SEHNR and CDR2 is FQNEAQ in the germline V gene (reference sequence). The V and J ends lost 2 bases and 3 bases respectively, with 7 bases between them. The CDR3 totals 13 residues. The chain's CDR3 is CASSLQSDYGYTF. The DNA of the CDR3 is TGTGCCAGCAGCTTACAGAGCGACTATGGCTACACCTTC.